This entry lists 3 T cell receptor beta chains sequenced from one sample in a study of blood T cell repertoires in COVID-19 (dated by TCRdb to the early 2020s). The protocol used for the library was the immunoSEQ multiplex PCR assay. As stored in TCRdb, this immuneACCESS dataset retains in-frame rearrangements with V and J assigned. A fraction of the clones does not appear; measured against another copy, unresolved V genes explain less than half of the discrepancy, and the remainder lacks a known reason. The sample table holds 210,000 or so clones, of which more than 75% were seen once. The ten largest clonotypes hold 9.5% to 15% of the sample. The sample was peripheral blood. The receptors originated from a woman aged 40 to 55 with acute or convalescent COVID-19.

This clone showed up just a few times. This chain uses TRBV6-5 with TRBJ1-5; tentatively, D is TRBD1 (5 bases). This CDR3 is 13 amino acids long. V lost 6 bases and J lost 7, with 13 bases in between. The germline CDR1 and CDR2 sequences are MNHEY and SVGAGI. In DNA, the CDR3 is TGTGCCAGCAGCGGGACTGAGAGGCAGCCCCAGCATTTT. It yields the protein CASSGTERQPQHF.

This CDR3 reads CASSSAGNEQFF. The DNA for the CDR3 is TGTGCCAGCAGCTCAGCGGGGAATGAGCAGTTCTTC. The gene calls are TRBV13 and TRBJ2-1, with 7 bases matching TRBD2. CDR3 length: 12 residues. The trim removed 4 bases at V and 7 bases at J, leaving 1 base unmatched. The germline V gene encodes CDR1 PRHDT and CDR2 FYEKMQ (reference sequence).

The chain uses TRBV4-3 and TRBJ1-3; no reliable D call. Germline CDR1 and CDR2: LGHNA and YSLEER. Trimming left V 0 bases short and J 7 bases short, with 13 bases between. CDR3 length equals 15 residues. CDR3 nucleotides: TGCGCCAGCAGCCAAGACCCAATTGGAGGGAACACCATATATTTT. Translated, it gives CASSQDPIGGNTIYF.